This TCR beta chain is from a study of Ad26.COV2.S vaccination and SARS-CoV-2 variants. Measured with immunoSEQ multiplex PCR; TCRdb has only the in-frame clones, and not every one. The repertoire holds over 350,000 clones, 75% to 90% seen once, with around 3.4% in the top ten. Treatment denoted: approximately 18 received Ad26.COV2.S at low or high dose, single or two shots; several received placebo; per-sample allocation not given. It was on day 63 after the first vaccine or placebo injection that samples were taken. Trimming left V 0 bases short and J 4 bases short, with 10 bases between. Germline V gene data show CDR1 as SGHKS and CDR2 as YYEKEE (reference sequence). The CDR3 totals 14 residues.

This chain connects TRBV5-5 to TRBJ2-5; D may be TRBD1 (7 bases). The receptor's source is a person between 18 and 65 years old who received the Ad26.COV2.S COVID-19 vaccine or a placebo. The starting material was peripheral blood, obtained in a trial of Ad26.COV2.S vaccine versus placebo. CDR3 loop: CASSLGRGRETQYF. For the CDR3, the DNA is TGTGCCAGCAGCTTGGGGAGGGGGCGAGAGACCCAGTACTTC.